These T cell receptor beta chains were read from a single sample in a study of blood T cell repertoires in COVID-19. TCRdb's copy holds only in-frame clones and misses some; the assay was immunoSEQ multiplex PCR. The sample lists 470,000 or so clones; approximately 85% were seen once. The sequenced sample consisted of peripheral blood. The source of these receptors is a human donor in a cohort sampled during active COVID-19. The CDR3 runs from the conserved cysteine through the conserved F or W. The D gene is left open where the match is weak. Only some rows state a clone size, as once, few, many or a class for expanded clones.

CDR3 DNA,CDR3 protein,V gene,D gene,clone size,J gene
TGTGCCAGCAGCAAGACGGGACAGGGGGCTATCATCTCCTACAATGAGCAGTTCTTC,CASSKTGQGAIISYNEQFF,TRBV7-2,TRBD1,few,TRBJ2-1
TGTGCTAGCAGCACACCAGGGTACCAAGAGACCCAGTACTTC,CASSTPGYQETQYF,TRBV7-7,-,-,TRBJ2-5
TGTGCCAGCAGCTCCCGGAGCTCTAGCGGCAGCTCCTACAATGAGCAGTTCTTC,CASSSRSSSGSSYNEQFF,TRBV7-3,TRBD2,-,TRBJ2-1
TGTGCCAGTAGTAACCTTCCGACAGGACATCAGCCCCAGCATTTT,CASSNLPTGHQPQHF,TRBV19,-,-,TRBJ1-5
TGTGCCTGGAGTATGACATGGTCCGATCAGCCCCAGCATTTT,CAWSMTWSDQPQHF,TRBV30,-,-,TRBJ1-5
TGTGCCAGCGGGACGACAGGGTCTTCCTACGAGCAGTACTTC,CASGTTGSSYEQYF,TRBV28,TRBD1,-,TRBJ2-7
TGTGCCAGCAGTTCGGGAAACCTATTATTAGAGCAGTACTTC,CASSSGNLLLEQYF,TRBV27,-,once,TRBJ2-7
TGTGCCAGCAGCCGACAGCGTCATGAGCAGTTCTTC,CASSRQRHEQFF,TRBV7-2,-,-,TRBJ2-1
TGTGCCAGCAGCTTGCCACTAGCGACAGATACGCAGTATTTT,CASSLPLATDTQYF,TRBV11-2,TRBD2,-,TRBJ2-3
TGTGCCTGGAGTAAGGGACAGGAGTTAGCTAACTATGGCTACACCTTC,CAWSKGQELANYGYTF,TRBV30,TRBD1,once,TRBJ1-2
TGTGCCAGCAGCGTAGGGGGCGCGGCTACGGCCTACGAGCAGTACTTC,CASSVGGAATAYEQYF,TRBV9,-,-,TRBJ2-7
TGTGCCAGTAGTATGACCGGGACAGGTCCAAATGAGCAGTTCTTC,CASSMTGTGPNEQFF,TRBV19,TRBD1,-,TRBJ2-1
TGCGCCAGCAGCCAAGATCAAGCTTACTATGGCTACACCTTC,CASSQDQAYYGYTF,TRBV4-3,-,-,TRBJ1-2
TGCGCCAGCAGCCACGAACAGGGCCCCACCCTCCACTTT,CASSHEQGPTLHF,TRBV4-1,-,-,TRBJ1-6
TGTGCCAGCAGCCCAGACAGGGGAGGCGAGCAGTACTTC,CASSPDRGGEQYF,TRBV5-4,TRBD1,-,TRBJ2-7
TGTGCCAGCAGTTACTCCCCGGGACAGGGAGGCTACACCTTC,CASSYSPGQGGYTF,TRBV6-5,TRBD1,once,TRBJ1-2
TGTGCCTGGATTGGCCCCCCCTATTCACCCCTCCACTTT,CAWIGPPYSPLHF,TRBV30,-,-,TRBJ1-6
TGTGCCAGCAGTTACTCGGGCAGGGAGGCCTCCTACGAGCAGTACTTC,CASSYSGREASYEQYF,TRBV6-6,-,-,TRBJ2-7
TGCGCCAGCAGCCAAGATGGCACAGGGTTAGAAAAACTGTTTTTT,CASSQDGTGLEKLFF,TRBV4-3,-,once,TRBJ1-4
TGTGCCAGCAGCTTTACAGGGTTGTCGAAAGGCTACACCTTC,CASSFTGLSKGYTF,TRBV5-6,-,-,TRBJ1-2
TGCGCCAGCAGACCGGGACTGCCTGAGGCCAATGAGCAGTTCTTC,CASRPGLPEANEQFF,TRBV4-1,-,-,TRBJ2-1
TGTGCCAGCAGCTCCAGCCAGGGTCAGCCCCAGCATTTT,CASSSSQGQPQHF,TRBV9,-,-,TRBJ1-5
TGTGCCAGCAGCCGAACTAGCGGGTACAATGAGCAGTTCTTC,CASSRTSGYNEQFF,TRBV3-1/TRBV3-2,TRBD2,few,TRBJ2-1
TGTGCCAGCAGAGATACAGGTGGGACTGGGGCCAACGTCCTGACTTTC,CASRDTGGTGANVLTF,TRBV9,-,-,TRBJ2-6
TGTGCCAGCAGCGTAGGAGACAAGGGAGGGAGTTTAAATGAAAAACTGTTTTTT,CASSVGDKGGSLNEKLFF,TRBV9,-,-,TRBJ1-4
TGTGCCAGCAGCTTCGGACCGGGACTAGCGGGAATTTCGGATGAGCAGTTCTTC,CASSFGPGLAGISDEQFF,TRBV11-2,TRBD2,-,TRBJ2-1
TGTGCCAGCTCAACAAGCACAGCTAACTATGGCTACACCTTC,CASSTSTANYGYTF,TRBV18,-,-,TRBJ1-2
TGTGCCAGTAGTATCGGGGGAAACAATCAGCCCCAGCATTTT,CASSIGGNNQPQHF,TRBV19,-,-,TRBJ1-5
TGTGCCAGCAGCCCTCAACCTAGCTCCTACAATGAGCAGTTCTTC,CASSPQPSSYNEQFF,TRBV9,-,-,TRBJ2-1